Shown below are 20 T cell receptor beta chains from a single sample sequenced in a study of blood T cell repertoires in COVID-19. Measured with immunoSEQ multiplex PCR; TCRdb has only the in-frame clones, and not every one. The data hold roughly 300,000 clones, with 87% observed a single time. Specimen: PBMCs or T cells enriched from blood (not recorded which). The receptor source for this set is a woman younger than 45 who had recovered from COVID-19.

The rearrangement uses TRBV29-1 and TRBJ2-4; 9 bases map to TRBD1. The germline V gene encodes CDR1 SQVTM and CDR2 ANQGSEA. J gave up 0 bases and V 6 bases, and 3 bases lay outside the gene matches. This CDR3 has 14 residues. CDR3 amino acids: CSVAGQGAKNIQYF. CDR3 nucleotides: TGCAGCGTGGCGGGACAGGGAGCCAAAAACATTCAGTACTTC.

The chain has TRBV30 and TRBJ2-7; D might be TRBD2 (5 bases). CDR1 is GTSNPN and CDR2 is SVGIG in the germline V gene (reference sequence). This CDR3 contains 14 residues. V was clipped by 4 bases and J by 2 bases, with 15 bases between them. CDR3 bases: TGTGCCTGGAAGACGGAGCCGGGGACCTACGAGCAGTACTTC. This translates into CAWKTEPGTYEQYF.

The chain couples TRBV5-1 to TRBJ2-1; 9 nucleotides align to TRBD2. Germline V gene sequence: CDR1 SGHRS, CDR2 YFSETQ. This CDR3 region has 17 residues. With V trimmed by 3 bases and J by 4 bases, 11 bases remained unmatched. CDR3 amino acids: CASSYDLGLAQYNEQFF. The CDR3 bases are TGCGCCAGCAGCTATGATCTGGGACTAGCACAATACAATGAGCAGTTCTTC.

This clone was seen a handful of times. This chain joins TRBV4-1 and TRBJ2-1; D remains unclear. Germline loops: CDR1 MGHRA, CDR2 YSYEKL. This CDR3 comprises 14 residues. Trimming took off 5 bases at V and 6 bases at J, with 14 bases between the two ends. The CDR3 region is CASSSSVGRNEQFF. The CDR3, as DNA: TGCGCCAGCAGCTCGAGCGTGGGTCGCAATGAGCAGTTCTTC.

The chain recombines TRBV9 with TRBJ1-1; no clear D gene. V was clipped by 4 bases and J by 5 bases, with 21 bases between them. Looked up from germline, CDR1 is SGDLS and CDR2 is YYNGEE. This CDR3 is 16 amino acids long. CDR3 loop: CASSPRLPGGRTEAFF. CDR3 bases: TGTGCCAGCAGCCCCAGACTTCCGGGCGGGAGGACTGAAGCTTTCTTT.

Comments on this clone: The sample holds other DNA sequences that translate to the same CDR3. The chain employs TRBV4-2 and TRBJ1-5; TRBD1 might be the D (5 bases). Between the trimmed V and J ends, which lost 1 base and 2 bases, there was a span of 9 bases. Germline V gene sequence: CDR1 LGHNA, CDR2 YNFKEQ. This CDR3 has 15 residues. The CDR3 sequence: CASSQVGGGNQPQHF. The CDR3 bases are TGTGCCAGCAGCCAAGTCGGAGGGGGCAATCAGCCCCAGCATTTT.

The gene calls are TRBV30 and TRBJ1-5; possibly TRBD1 for D (6 bases). Per germline, CDR1 GTSNPN and CDR2 SVGIG (reference sequence). The CDR3 runs to 14 residues. V lost 0 bases and J 1 base, leaving 7 bases between the germline ends. The DNA for the CDR3 is TGTGCCTGGAGTGTACAGGGAAGCAATCAGCCCCAGCATTTT. This sequence encodes CAWSVQGSNQPQHF.

J is TRBJ2-7 and V is TRBV2, with TRBD2 matching 10 bases. The V gene's germline CDR1 is SNHLY and CDR2 FYNNEI. The length of the CDR3 is 14 residues. V lost 3 bases and J lost 4; bases outside the gene matches: 3. The CDR3 DNA reads as TGTGCCAGCAGTGAGGGACTAGCGTGGTACGAGCAGTACTTC. This codes for CASSEGLAWYEQYF.

This clone was detected once. The chain joins TRBV10-3 to TRBJ1-4; 12 nucleotides align to TRBD1. Per the germline V gene, CDR1 is ENHRY and CDR2 is SYGVKD. The length of the CDR3 is 16 residues. V was clipped by 10 bases and J by 7 bases; unmatched bases: 13. Here the CDR3 reads CATKDEGQGASEKLFF. In nucleotides, the CDR3 is TGTGCCACTAAGGACGAGGGACAGGGGGCATCTGAAAAACTGTTTTTT.

The genes are TRBV4-1 and TRBJ2-2; tentatively, D is TRBD2 (5 bases). The germline V gene encodes CDR1 MGHRA and CDR2 YSYEKL. There are 16 residues in the CDR3. V lost 4 bases, J lost 5 bases, and 17 bases lay in between. The CDR3 nucleotides are TGCGCCAGCAGCCCTCTCCTGGGAGAAGGAACCGGGGAGCTGTTTTTT. Its protein product is CASSPLLGEGTGELFF.

The chain links TRBV27 to TRBJ2-5, with 14 bases fitting TRBD2. This CDR3 region has 12 residues. V shed 9 bases and J 7 bases; nucleotides not matched to a gene: 1. Per germline, CDR1 MNHEY and CDR2 SMNVEV (reference sequence). In DNA, the CDR3 is TGTGCCAGTGGACTAGCGGGAGGGACCCAGTACTTC. Protein product: CASGLAGGTQYF.

This clone was seen only a few times. The genes are TRBV15 and TRBJ1-1; the D gene is possibly TRBD1 (5 bases). Germline CDR1 and CDR2: LNHNV and YYDKDF (reference sequence). The V end lost 4 bases, the J end lost 1 base, and 10 bases lay between the germline ends. The CDR3 runs to 14 residues. CDR3 in DNA: TGTGCCACCAGCAAAGGAAGGGGGAACACTGAAGCTTTCTTT. Protein sequence: CATSKGRGNTEAFF.

The genes are TRBV7-8 and TRBJ2-3; 7 bases agree with TRBD2. V dropped 1 base and J dropped 2; count of bases not matched to a gene: 6. This CDR3 region has 16 residues. The germline V gene has CDR1 SGHVS and CDR2 FQNEAQ. The CDR3 coding sequence is TGTGCCAGCAGCTTAGGACTAGCCGACCTCACAGATACGCAGTATTTT. Protein product: CASSLGLADLTDTQYF.

This chain connects TRBV9 to TRBJ2-1; 8 nucleotides align to TRBD1. J gave up 6 bases and V 0 bases, and 8 bases lay outside the gene matches. The CDR3 runs to 16 residues. Per the germline V gene, CDR1 is SGDLS and CDR2 is YYNGEE. The CDR3 DNA sequence: TGTGCCAGCAGCGTAGCTCCCCAGGGGGCCGGCAATGAGCAGTTCTTC. This translates into CASSVAPQGAGNEQFF.

Points on this clone: At one end the junction does not follow the germline gene, possibly because of a read error. The V and J genes are TRBV2 and TRBJ2-7; 8 nucleotides agree with TRBD1. CDR1 is SNHLY and CDR2 is FYNNEI in the germline V gene. This CDR3 contains 10 residues. The CDR3 loop reads CASRDRGQDF. Written as DNA, the CDR3 is TGTGCCAGCAGGGACCGGGGACAGGACTTC.

This clone appeared a single time. The chain carries TRBV7-2 and TRBJ2-3, with 8 bases aligning to TRBD2. The CDR3 runs 16 residues. Trimming took 1 base from V and 1 from J; bases not matched to a gene: 4. Germline CDR1 reads SGHTA; CDR2 reads FQGNSA. The CDR3, as DNA: TGTGCCAGCAGCTTAGTTGGAGCGGGGGGCACAGATACGCAGTATTTT. Translated, it gives CASSLVGAGGTDTQYF.

This clone was detected once. The chain links TRBV10-3 to TRBJ1-1; D is perhaps TRBD1 (5 bases). Trimming removed 7 bases from V and 7 bases from J, with 10 bases in between. The CDR3 is 11 residues long. CDR1 ENHRY and CDR2 SYGVKD come from the germline V gene. CDR3 DNA sequence: TGTGCCATCACCCAGGGAAGTGAAGCTTTCTTT. It codes for CAITQGSEAFF.

The chain recombines TRBV10-3 with TRBJ1-5, with D perhaps TRBD1 (6 bases). The CDR3 sequence is 16 residues long. The germline CDR1 and CDR2 sequences are ENHRY and SYGVKD. Trimming stripped 0 bases from V and 4 bases from J, with 13 bases between. CDR3 bases: TGTGCCATCAGTGAGTCTGGCCAGGGGAAGAATCAGCCCCAGCATTTT. It translates to CAISESGQGKNQPQHF.

V gene TRBV6-5 combines with J gene TRBJ2-1; 7 bases agree with TRBD2. This CDR3 is 14 amino acids long. CDR1 is MNHEY, CDR2 SVGAGI, per germline. The trim removed 4 bases at V and 15 bases at J, leaving 15 bases unmatched. CDR3 nucleotide sequence: TGTGCCAGCAGTTCAGGGAGGGTCGTGGGTTCATGGTTCTTC. Translation gives CASSSGRVVGSWFF.

This clone was detected once. CDR3 residues: CASSRTSGTGELFF. The DNA of the CDR3 is TGTGCCAGCAGCAGAACTAGTGGCACCGGGGAGCTGTTTTTT. The genes are TRBV11-2 and TRBJ2-2, with D possibly TRBD2 on 5 matching bases. Germline V gene data show CDR1 as SGHAT and CDR2 as FQNNGV. This CDR3 comprises 14 residues. V was clipped by 5 bases and J by 4 bases, with 11 bases between them. The full variable domain, with the rest looked up from reference TRBV11-2 and TRBJ2-2, is EAGVAQSPRYKIIEKRQSVAFWCNPISGHATLYWYQQILGQGPKLLIQFQNNGVVDDSQLPKDRFSAERLKGVDSTLKIQPAKLEDSAVYLCASSRTSGTGELFFGEGSRLTVL.